This TCR beta chain is drawn from a study of vaccination and CD4 T cells after COVID-19. Described treatment: approximately nine-day PBMC culture with coronavirus spike peptide pools or control peptides (ViraFEST assay). The germline V gene encodes CDR1 SEHNR and CDR2 FQNEAQ (reference sequence). The CDR3 loop spans 15 amino acids. Trimming took 5 bases from V and 0 from J, leaving 13 bases between them. Turning to this clonotype: Its antigen is still unknown.

With the Oncomine TCR Beta short-read assay, DNA from cultured CD4+ T cells was sequenced. Each CDR3 protein gets one entry after TCRdb re-called the PCR reads with MiXCR. The top ten hold more than 9.5% of the sample, which has 11,000 or so distinct CDR3 sequences, 45% to 75% seen once. The TCR originated in a human donor who had recovered from COVID-19. The sequencing sample was made of CD4+ T cells from blood, cultured in vitro. The chain couples TRBV7-9 to TRBJ1-2; D may be TRBD1 (6 bases). CDR3 nucleotide sequence: TGTGCCAGCAGCCTAGGACAGTCCCCTAACTATGGCTACACCTTC. Its protein is CASSLGQSPNYGYTF.